Below, 4 T cell receptor beta chains from the same sample are listed, as sequenced in a study of cytomegalovirus exposure and HLA in healthy donors. The PCR was carried out with 60 Vbeta primers and 13 Jbeta primers. Clones were sequenced by immunoSEQ multiplex PCR, and TCRdb holds only the in-frame ones, with some missing. The data show approximately 170,000 clones, 85% seen once. Input material: PBMCs. These receptors were collected from a boy aged 2 to 10 in good health and CMV-seronegative.

The chain uses TRBV6-1 and TRBJ2-3, with D perhaps TRBD1 (6 bases). This CDR3 comprises 15 residues. The V and J ends lost 6 bases and 1 base respectively, with 14 bases between them. Germline CDR1 is MNHNS and CDR2 is SASEGT. Here the CDR3 reads CASRKQGVRTDTQYF. The CDR3 DNA sequence: TGTGCCAGCAGGAAACAGGGTGTTCGCACAGATACGCAGTATTTT.

This chain connects TRBV28 to TRBJ1-1; D possibly corresponds to TRBD1 (5 bases). The V end lost 0 bases, the J end lost 3 bases, and 17 bases lay between the germline ends. The CDR3 spans 17 residues. Germline CDR1 and CDR2: MDHEN and SYDVKM. CDR3 residues: CASSLWKAGKGYTEAFF. Here the CDR3 DNA reads TGTGCCAGCAGTTTATGGAAGGCAGGGAAGGGGTACACTGAAGCTTTCTTT.

The chain has TRBV7-2 and TRBJ2-1; 10 bases align to TRBD2. CDR3 length equals 15 residues. Germline loops: CDR1 SGHTA, CDR2 FQGNSA. V shed 3 bases and J 9 bases; nucleotides not matched to a gene: 8. CDR3 region: CASSFGLAGDGEQFF. As DNA, the CDR3 is TGTGCCAGCAGCTTTGGCCTAGCGGGGGATGGTGAGCAGTTCTTC.

V and J are TRBV30 and TRBJ2-6; 7 nucleotides agree with TRBD1. This CDR3 comprises 16 residues. Germline-derived CDR1 and CDR2 are GTSNPN and SVGIG (reference sequence). Germline trimming cut 4 bases from V and 2 bases from J; bases unmatched to any gene: 8. The CDR3: CAWTMTGTTGANVLTF. In nucleotides, the CDR3 is TGTGCCTGGACGATGACAGGGACGACTGGGGCCAACGTCCTGACTTTC.